A single T cell receptor (beta chain) is shown here with its context. The target antigen is unknown. Libraries of TCR beta came from iRepertoire HTBI primers plus Arm-PCR of CDR3 regions. TCRdb passed the multiplex PCR reads through MiXCR, listing each CDR3 protein once. The table includes about 430,000 distinct CDR3 sequences, 15% detected once. CDR3 length equals 12 residues. Looked up from germline, CDR1 is SNHLY and CDR2 is FYNNEI. The V gene lost 7 bases and the J gene lost 2 bases, with 9 bases spanning the gap. This entry comes from a study of regulatory T cells in long-lasting Graves disease. The study's findings and limits: Persistent cases favored TRBV28, TRBJ1-2 and TRBJ2-5. TCR diversity in persistent Graves' patients was below that of newly diagnosed ones.

Noted time point: newly diagnosed GD, antithyroid drugs for less than 3 months. Extracted RNA from PBMCs served as the source of the TCR library. The data were also submitted as part of a second study, on T cells in Graves' hyperthyroidism and ophthalmopathy. That work contributes: A set of HTBI primers served as the primers for a first-round RT-PCR of the TCR CDR3.

The sample consisted of peripheral blood mononuclear cells (PBMCs), taken at new diagnosis, from a patient treated with antithyroid drugs. The V gene is TRBV2, the J gene TRBJ2-7; D is unclear. This sequence was found in a woman aged 40 to 49 with Graves disease. Here the CDR3 DNA reads TGTGCCAGCAACCAGGAAACCTACGAGCAGTACTTC. The encoded protein is CASNQETYEQYF.